This T cell receptor beta chain was documented in a study of T-cell memory formation after mild COVID-19. Whole-study results and caveats: Confirmation was lacking for SARS-CoV-2 specificity of second-wave clones that peaked on day 37.

Employing constant-segment primers, 5'RACE generated TCR alpha and TCR beta cDNA libraries bearing sample barcodes and UMIs. TCRdb independently ran MiXCR on the 5' RACE reads; one entry per CDR3 protein. The sample has some 150,000 distinct CDR3 sequences, around 15% seen once. A note on this clonotype: As yet, its antigen is unknown.

Sequenced material: PBMCs or a T cell subset sorted from them (not recorded which). The clonotype was recovered from an adult woman who had mild COVID-19 (a few samples of this study predate the infection). Cell type and time point are not known.

CDR3 sequence reads: CASSVDGVQDTQYF. The DNA for the CDR3 is TGTGCCAGCAGCGTAGACGGGGTACAAGATACGCAGTATTTT. This chain links TRBV9 with TRBJ2-3; tentatively, D is TRBD2 (5 bases). The CDR3 is 14 amino acids. Trimming removed 0 bases from V and 5 bases from J, with 10 bases in between. Germline V gene lookup returns CDR1 SGDLS and CDR2 YYNGEE. Combining the CDR3 with reference TRBV9 and TRBJ2-3 gives the whole variable domain DSGVTQTPKHLITATGQRVTLRCSPRSGDLSVYWYQQSLDQGLQFLIQYYNGEERAKGNILERFSAQQFPDLHSELNLSSLELGDSALYFCASSVDGVQDTQYFGPGTRLTVL.